What follows is one T cell receptor beta chain and its context. This specimen belongs to a study of blood T cell repertoires in COVID-19. All enrollees were roughly 18 to 89 years old and from 20 to 25 US areas. Sequencing used immunoSEQ multiplex PCR; TCRdb keeps in-frame clones, though not all of them. This table holds 200,000 or so clones, about 87% found once. The sample taken for sequencing was PBMCs or T cells enriched from blood (not recorded which). This receptor was obtained from a woman aged 25 to 39 who had recovered from COVID-19.

This CDR3 is CASSFGSTDTQYF. The CDR3 bases are TGTGCCAGCAGCTTCGGGAGCACAGATACGCAGTATTTT. The chain combines TRBV5-4 with TRBJ2-3; D is unclear. Between the trimmed V and J ends, which lost 2 bases and 0 bases, there was a span of 4 bases. This CDR3 contains 13 residues. Germline V gene data show CDR1 as SGHNT and CDR2 as YYREEE (reference sequence).